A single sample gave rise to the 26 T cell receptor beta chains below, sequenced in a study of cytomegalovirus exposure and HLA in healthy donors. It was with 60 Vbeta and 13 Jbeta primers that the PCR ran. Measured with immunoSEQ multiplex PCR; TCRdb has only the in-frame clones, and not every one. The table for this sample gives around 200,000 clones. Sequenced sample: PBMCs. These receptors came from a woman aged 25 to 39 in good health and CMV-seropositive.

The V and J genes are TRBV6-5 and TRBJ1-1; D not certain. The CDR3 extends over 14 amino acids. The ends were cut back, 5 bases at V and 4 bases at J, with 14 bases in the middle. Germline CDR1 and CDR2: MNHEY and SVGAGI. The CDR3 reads CASSQATTSTEAFF. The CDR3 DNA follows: TGTGCCAGCAGTCAGGCCACAACCTCCACTGAAGCTTTCTTT.

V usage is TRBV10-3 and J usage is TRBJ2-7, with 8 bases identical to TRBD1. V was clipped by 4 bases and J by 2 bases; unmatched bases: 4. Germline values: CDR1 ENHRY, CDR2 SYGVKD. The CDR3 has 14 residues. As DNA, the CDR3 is TGTGCCATCAGTGGACAGGGGTCGACCTACGAGCAGTACTTC. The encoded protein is CAISGQGSTYEQYF.

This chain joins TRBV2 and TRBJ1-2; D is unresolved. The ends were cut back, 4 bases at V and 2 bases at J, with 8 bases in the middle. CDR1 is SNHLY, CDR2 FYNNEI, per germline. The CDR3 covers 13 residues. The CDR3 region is CASSGQRNYGYTF. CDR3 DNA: TGTGCCAGCAGTGGGCAGAGGAACTATGGCTACACCTTC.

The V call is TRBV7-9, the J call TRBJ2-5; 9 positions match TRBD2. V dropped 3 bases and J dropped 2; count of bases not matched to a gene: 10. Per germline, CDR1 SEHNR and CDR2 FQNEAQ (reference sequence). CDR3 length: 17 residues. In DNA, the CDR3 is TGTGCCAGCAGCTTGGGAGGGCTAGCGGGGCATCAAGAGACCCAGTACTTC. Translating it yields CASSLGGLAGHQETQYF.

CDR3 nucleotide sequence: TGTGCCAGTAGTATAACAGGGGGTGTTGAAAAACTGTTTTTT. This sequence encodes CASSITGGVEKLFF. This chain links TRBV19 with TRBJ1-4; TRBD1 matches 8 bases. Per germline, CDR1 LNHDA and CDR2 SQIVND (reference sequence). CDR3 length: 14 residues. V gave up 2 bases and J gave up 7 bases; unmatched junction bases: 3.

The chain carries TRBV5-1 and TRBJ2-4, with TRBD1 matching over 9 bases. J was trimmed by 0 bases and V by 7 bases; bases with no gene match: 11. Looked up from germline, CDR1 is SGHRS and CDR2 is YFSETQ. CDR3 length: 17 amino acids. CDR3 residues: CASPAQDRGEAKNIQYF. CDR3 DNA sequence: TGCGCCAGCCCAGCGCAGGACAGGGGCGAAGCCAAAAACATTCAGTACTTC.

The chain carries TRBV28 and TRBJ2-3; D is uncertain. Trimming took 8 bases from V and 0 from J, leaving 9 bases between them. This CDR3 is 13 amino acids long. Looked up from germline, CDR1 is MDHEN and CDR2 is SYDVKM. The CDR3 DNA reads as TGTGCCAGCTCCCCAACTAGCACAGATACGCAGTATTTT. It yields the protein CASSPTSTDTQYF.

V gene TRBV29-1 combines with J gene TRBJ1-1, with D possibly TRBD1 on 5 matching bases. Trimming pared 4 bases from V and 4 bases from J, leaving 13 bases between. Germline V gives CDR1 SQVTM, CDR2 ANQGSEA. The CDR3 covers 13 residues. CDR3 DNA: TGCAGCGTTGGCCGGGGGTCGGGCACTGAAGCTTTCTTT. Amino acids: CSVGRGSGTEAFF.

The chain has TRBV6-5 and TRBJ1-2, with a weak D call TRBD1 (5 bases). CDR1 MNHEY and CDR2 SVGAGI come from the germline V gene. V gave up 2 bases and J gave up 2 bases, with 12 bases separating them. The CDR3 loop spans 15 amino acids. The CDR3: CASSYLRGGNYGYTF. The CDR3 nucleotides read TGTGCCAGCAGTTACCTCCGGGGGGGAAACTATGGCTACACCTTC.

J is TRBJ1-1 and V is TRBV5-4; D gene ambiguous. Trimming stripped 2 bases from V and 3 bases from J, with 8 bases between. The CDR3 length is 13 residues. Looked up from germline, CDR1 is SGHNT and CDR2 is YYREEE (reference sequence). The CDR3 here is CASSLARHTEAFF. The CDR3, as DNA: TGTGCCAGCAGCTTAGCGAGGCACACTGAAGCTTTCTTT.

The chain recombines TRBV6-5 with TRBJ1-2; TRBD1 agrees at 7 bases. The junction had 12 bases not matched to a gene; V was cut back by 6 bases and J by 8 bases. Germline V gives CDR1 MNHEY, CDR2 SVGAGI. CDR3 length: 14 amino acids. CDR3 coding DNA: TGTGCCAGCAGGGAATCCCCGAACAGGGGAGGCTACACCTTC. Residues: CASRESPNRGGYTF.

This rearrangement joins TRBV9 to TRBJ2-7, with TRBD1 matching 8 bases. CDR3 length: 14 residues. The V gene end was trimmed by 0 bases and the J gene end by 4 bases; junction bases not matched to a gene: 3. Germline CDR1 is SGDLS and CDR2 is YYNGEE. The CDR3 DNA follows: TGTGCCAGCAGCGTAGGGGACAGGTGGTACGAGCAGTACTTC. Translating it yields CASSVGDRWYEQYF.

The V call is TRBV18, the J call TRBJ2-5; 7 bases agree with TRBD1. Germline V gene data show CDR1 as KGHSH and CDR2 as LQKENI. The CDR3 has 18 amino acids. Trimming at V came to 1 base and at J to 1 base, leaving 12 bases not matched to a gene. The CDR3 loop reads CASSPRKGQLGPQETQYF. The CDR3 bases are TGTGCCAGCTCACCACGAAAGGGACAGCTGGGACCCCAAGAGACCCAGTACTTC.

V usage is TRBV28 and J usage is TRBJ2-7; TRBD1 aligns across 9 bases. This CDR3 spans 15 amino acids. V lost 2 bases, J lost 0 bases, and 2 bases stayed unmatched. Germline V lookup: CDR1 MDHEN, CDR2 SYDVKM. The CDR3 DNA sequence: TGTGCCAGCAGTTTAGGACAGGGGTTCTCCTACGAGCAGTACTTC. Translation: CASSLGQGFSYEQYF.

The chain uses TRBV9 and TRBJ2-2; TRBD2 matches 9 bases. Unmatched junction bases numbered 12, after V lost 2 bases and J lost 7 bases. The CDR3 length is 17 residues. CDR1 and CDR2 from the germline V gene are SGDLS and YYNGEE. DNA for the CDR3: TGTGCCAGCAGCGTCGGTGGTGGCGGGAGGGCCGGCGGGGAGCTGTTTTTT. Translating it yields CASSVGGGGRAGGELFF.

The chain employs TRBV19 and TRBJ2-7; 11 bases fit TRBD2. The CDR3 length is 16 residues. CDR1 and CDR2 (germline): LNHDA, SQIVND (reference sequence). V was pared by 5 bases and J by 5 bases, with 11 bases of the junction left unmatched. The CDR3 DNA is TGTGCCAGTAGTCGTCTAGCGGGAGGACTGATCGACGAGCAGTACTTC. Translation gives CASSRLAGGLIDEQYF.

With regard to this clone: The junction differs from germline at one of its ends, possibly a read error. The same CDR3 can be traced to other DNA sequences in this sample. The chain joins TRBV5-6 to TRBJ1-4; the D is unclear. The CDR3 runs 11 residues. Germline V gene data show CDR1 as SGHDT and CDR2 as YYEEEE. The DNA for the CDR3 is TGCGCCAGCAGTCAAGCCGAAAAACTGTTTTTT. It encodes CASSQAEKLFF.

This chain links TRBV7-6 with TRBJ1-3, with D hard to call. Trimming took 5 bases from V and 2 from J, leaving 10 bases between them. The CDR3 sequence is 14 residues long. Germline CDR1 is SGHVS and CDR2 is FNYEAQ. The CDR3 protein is CASSLRGAGNTIYF. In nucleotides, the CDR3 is TGTGCCAGCAGCCTACGGGGAGCTGGAAACACCATATATTTT.

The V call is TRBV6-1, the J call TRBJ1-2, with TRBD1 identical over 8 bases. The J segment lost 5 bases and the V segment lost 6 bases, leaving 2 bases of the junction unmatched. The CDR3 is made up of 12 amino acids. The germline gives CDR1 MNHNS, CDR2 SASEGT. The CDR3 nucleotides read TGTGCCAGCAGACAGGGGGGATATGGCTACACCTTC. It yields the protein CASRQGGYGYTF.

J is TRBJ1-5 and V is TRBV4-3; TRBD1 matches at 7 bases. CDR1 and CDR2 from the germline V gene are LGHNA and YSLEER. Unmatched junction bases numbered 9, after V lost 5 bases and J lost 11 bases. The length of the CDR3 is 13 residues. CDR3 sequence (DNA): TGCGCCAGCAGCACGGAGACAGGGTCCGCCCAGCATTTT. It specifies CASSTETGSAQHF.

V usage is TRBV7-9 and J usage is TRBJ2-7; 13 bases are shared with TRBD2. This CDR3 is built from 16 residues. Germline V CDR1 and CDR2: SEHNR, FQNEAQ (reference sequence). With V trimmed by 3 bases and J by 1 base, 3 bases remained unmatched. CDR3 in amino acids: CASSFTSGRGSYEQYF. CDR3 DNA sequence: TGTGCCAGCAGCTTTACTAGCGGGAGGGGGTCCTACGAGCAGTACTTC.

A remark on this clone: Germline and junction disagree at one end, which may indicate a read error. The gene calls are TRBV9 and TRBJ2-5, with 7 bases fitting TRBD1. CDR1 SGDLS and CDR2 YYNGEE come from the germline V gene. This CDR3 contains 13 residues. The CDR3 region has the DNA TGTGCTAGCAGCGTAGGGACAGTCGAGACCCAGTACTTC. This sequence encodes CASSVGTVETQYF. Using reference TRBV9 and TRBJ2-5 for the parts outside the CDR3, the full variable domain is DSGVTQTPKHLITATGQRVTLRCSPRSGDLSVYWYQQSLDQGLQFLIQYYNGEERAKGNILERFSAQQFPDLHSELNLSSLELGDSALYFCASSVGTVETQYFGPGTRLLVL.

This CDR3 reads CASSLNGQGISYGYTF. The CDR3 DNA reads TGCGCCAGCAGCTTGAACGGACAGGGGATTAGCTATGGCTACACCTTC. The chain joins TRBV5-1 to TRBJ1-2, with 9 bases identical to TRBD1. From germline, CDR1 is SGHRS and CDR2 YFSETQ. J lost 4 bases, V lost 1 base, and 8 bases had no gene match. This CDR3 is 16 amino acids long.

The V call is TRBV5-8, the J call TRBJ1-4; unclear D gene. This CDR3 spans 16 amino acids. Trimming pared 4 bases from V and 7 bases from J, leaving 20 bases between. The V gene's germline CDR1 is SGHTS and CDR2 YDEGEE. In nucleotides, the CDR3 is TGTGCCAGCAGCCCAGGACTAAGTTGGGAGGGTGAAAAACTGTTTTTT. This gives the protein CASSPGLSWEGEKLFF. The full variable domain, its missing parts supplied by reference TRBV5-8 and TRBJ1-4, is EAGVTQSPTHLIKTRGQQATLRCSPISGHTSVYWYQQALGLGLQFLLWYDEGEERNRGNFPPRFSGRQFPNYSSELNVNALELEDSALYLCASSPGLSWEGEKLFFGSGTQLSVL.

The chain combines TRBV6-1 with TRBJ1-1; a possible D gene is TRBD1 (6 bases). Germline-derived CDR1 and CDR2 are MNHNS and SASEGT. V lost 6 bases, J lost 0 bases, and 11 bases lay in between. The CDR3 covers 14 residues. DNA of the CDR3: TGTGCCAGCAGGTGGGGGGGCATGAACACTGAAGCTTTCTTT. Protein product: CASRWGGMNTEAFF.

In DNA form, the CDR3 reads TGTGCCAGCAGTCTACACCCAGGGGAAGGTAACTATGGCTACACCTTC. It is translated as CASSLHPGEGNYGYTF. The V call is TRBV28, the J call TRBJ1-2; D possibly corresponds to TRBD1 (6 bases). This CDR3 region has 16 residues. Trimming stripped 5 bases from V and 1 base from J, with 17 bases between. Germline V gives CDR1 MDHEN, CDR2 SYDVKM.